This T cell receptor (beta chain) was captured by sequencing in a study of regulatory T cells in long-lasting Graves disease. Germline CDR1 reads MNHNS; CDR2 reads SASEGT. V was shortened by 6 bases and J by 5 bases, with 21 bases between the two germline ends. This CDR3 is 16 amino acids long. The time point: newly diagnosed GD, antithyroid drugs for less than 3 months. Researchers made the TCR library from RNA that was extracted from PBMCs. Sequencing libraries for TCR beta were prepared with iRepertoire HTBI primers and Arm-PCR of CDR3 regions. Each CDR3 protein gets one entry after TCRdb re-called the multiplex PCR reads with MiXCR. The table includes roughly 400,000 distinct CDR3 sequences, less than 20% detected once. Only a few counts were recorded for this clonotype. This same sample was also taken into another study, of T cells in Graves' hyperthyroidism and ophthalmopathy. That paper adds: An initial round of RT-PCR targeting the TCR CDR3 relied on the HTBI primer set.

The V call is TRBV6-1, the J call TRBJ2-3, with D possibly TRBD2 on 6 matching bases. The receptor's source is a woman aged 18-29 years with Graves disease. The sequencing used peripheral blood mononuclear cells (PBMCs), collected at new diagnosis, from a patient treated with antithyroid drugs. Written as DNA, the CDR3 is TGTGCCAGCAGCCATGGGACTTCCTTAATGGTAGATACGCAGTATTTT. It specifies CASSHGTSLMVDTQYF.